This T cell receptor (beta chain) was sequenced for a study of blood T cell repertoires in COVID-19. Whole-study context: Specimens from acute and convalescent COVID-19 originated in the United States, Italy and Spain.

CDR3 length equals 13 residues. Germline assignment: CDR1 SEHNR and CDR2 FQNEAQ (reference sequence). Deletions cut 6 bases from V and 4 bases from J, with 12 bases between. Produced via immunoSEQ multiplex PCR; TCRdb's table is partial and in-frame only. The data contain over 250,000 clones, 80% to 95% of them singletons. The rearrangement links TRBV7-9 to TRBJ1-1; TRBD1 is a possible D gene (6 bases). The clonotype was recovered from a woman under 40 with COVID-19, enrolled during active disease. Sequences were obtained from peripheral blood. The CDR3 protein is CASSLKGGTEAFF. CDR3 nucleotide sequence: TGTGCCAGCAGTCTAAAAGGGGGCACTGAAGCTTTCTTT. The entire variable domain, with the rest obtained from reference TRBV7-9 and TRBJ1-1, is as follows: DTGVSQNPRHKITKRGQNVTFRCDPISEHNRLYWYRQTLGQGPEFLTYFQNEAQLEKSRLLSDRFSAERPKGSFSTLEIQRTEQGDSAMYLCASSLKGGTEAFFGQGTRLTVV.